The 16 T cell receptor beta chains listed next were all sequenced from one sample in a study of CD8+ T cells in alopecia areata. Treatment given: oral pan-JAK inhibitor, 5-10 mg twice daily. cDNA prepared by RNA extraction and subsequent reverse transcription served as the template for sequencing. The data were produced by immunoSEQ multiplex PCR, yet TCRdb's version contains in-frame clones alone and is incomplete. Of approximately 140,000 clones in the sample, 75% to 85% were seen once. The specimen was CD8+ T cells sorted from blood, collected at week 4, from a patient treated with tofacitinib. These receptors came from a human donor with alopecia areata.

V gene TRBV13 combines with J gene TRBJ2-1; no clear D. The CDR3 has 13 amino acids. Germline V CDR1 and CDR2: PRHDT, FYEKMQ (reference sequence). Trimming removed 0 bases at V and 5 bases at J, with 5 bases between. This chain's CDR3 is CASSLGPDNEQFF. The CDR3, as DNA: TGTGCCAGCAGCTTAGGGCCAGACAATGAGCAGTTCTTC. The full variable domain, its missing parts supplied by reference TRBV13 and TRBJ2-1, is AAGVIQSPRHLIKEKRETATLKCYPIPRHDTVYWYQQGPGQDPQFLISFYEKMQSDKGSIPDRFSAQQFSDYHSELNMSSLELGDSALYFCASSLGPDNEQFFGPGTRLTVL.

The chain links TRBV7-2 to TRBJ2-3; 9 bases line up with TRBD1. The junction had 4 bases not matched to a gene; V was cut back by 5 bases and J by 4 bases. There are 14 residues in the CDR3. Germline loops: CDR1 SGHTA, CDR2 FQGNSA. The CDR3 loop is CASSPRQGADTQYF. The CDR3 nucleotides are TGTGCCAGCAGCCCCCGACAGGGGGCAGATACGCAGTATTTT.

This chain joins TRBV4-1 and TRBJ1-2; TRBD1 agrees at 10 bases. Germline CDR1 reads MGHRA; CDR2 reads YSYEKL. The CDR3 consists of 16 residues. V gave up 0 bases and J gave up 5 bases; unmatched junction bases: 6. DNA of the CDR3: TGCGCCAGCAGCCAAGATCAGTCGGACAGGGGGTATGGCTACACCTTC. The encoded protein is CASSQDQSDRGYGYTF.

The CDR3 DNA reads as TGTGCCAGCAGTGAATGGAGTGGGAACACTGAAGCTTTCTTT. It is translated as CASSEWSGNTEAFF. The rearrangement links TRBV25-1 to TRBJ1-1; no clear D gene. The CDR3 is made up of 14 amino acids. Germline V gene data show CDR1 as MGHDK and CDR2 as SYGVNS. V dropped 1 base and J dropped 1 base, with 7 bases sitting between them.

V gene TRBV4-3 combines with J gene TRBJ2-3; either TRBD1 or TRBD2 may supply D (5 bases each). Trimming took off 0 bases at V and 4 bases at J, with 14 bases between the two ends. CDR3 size: 16 residues. Germline CDR1 and CDR2: LGHNA and YSLEER. DNA of the CDR3: TGCGCCAGCAGCCAAGATGGGGGTAGCCCCCCAGATACGCAGTATTTT. It specifies CASSQDGGSPPDTQYF.

The chain has TRBV7-9 and TRBJ2-7, with 7 bases aligning to TRBD1. J lost 3 bases, V lost 4 bases, and 6 bases had no gene match. The CDR3 loop spans 14 amino acids. The germline V gene has CDR1 SEHNR and CDR2 FQNEAQ (reference sequence). CDR3 protein: CASSSETGNYEQYF. The CDR3 DNA reads as TGTGCCAGCAGCTCTGAGACAGGGAACTACGAGCAGTACTTC.

On this clone itself: This specimen includes other DNA sequences encoding the same CDR3. V and J are TRBV29-1 and TRBJ1-2; D call uncertain. The ends were cut back, 2 bases at V and 0 bases at J, with 10 bases in the middle. This CDR3 spans 14 amino acids. In germline, CDR1 is SQVTM, CDR2 ANQGSEA. The CDR3 loop reads CSVEFPEANYGYTF. Written as DNA, the CDR3 is TGCAGCGTTGAATTCCCCGAAGCTAACTATGGCTACACCTTC.

The chain is built from TRBV29-1 and TRBJ1-1; D not certain. Germline loops: CDR1 SQVTM, CDR2 ANQGSEA. There are 12 residues in the CDR3. V dropped 1 base and J dropped 2 bases, with 5 bases sitting between them. CDR3 in amino acids: CSVEGVNTEAFF. The CDR3 nucleotides are TGCAGCGTTGAAGGGGTAAACACTGAAGCTTTCTTT.

The chain carries TRBV6-1 and TRBJ2-4, with 10 bases matching TRBD2. The CDR3 is 13 amino acids. After removal of 6 bases from V and 7 bases from J, the junction contained 3 bases not matched to a gene. The V gene's germline CDR1 is MNHNS and CDR2 SASEGT. The CDR3 coding sequence is TGTGCCAGCAGGCTAGCGGGGGATAACATTCAGTACTTC. It yields the protein CASRLAGDNIQYF.

This clone is categorized as medium-sized (0.01 to 0.1%). CDR3 sequence (DNA): TGTGCCATCAGTGAGTCAACAGGGTTTGCTGAAGCTTTCTTT. It translates to CAISESTGFAEAFF. The chain has TRBV10-3 and TRBJ1-1; D possibly corresponds to TRBD1 (6 bases). Germline CDR1 is ENHRY and CDR2 is SYGVKD. V lost 0 bases, J lost 6 bases, and 11 bases lay in between. The CDR3 is 14 residues long.

This sequence joins TRBV7-6 and TRBJ2-5, with D possibly TRBD1 on 6 matching bases. The DNA end favors TRBJ2-7, so the J call may be wrong. CDR1 and CDR2 from the germline V gene are SGHVS and FNYEAQ. The CDR3 is 13 residues long. DNA of the CDR3: TGTGCCAGCAGCCCTACAGGGATCGACGAGCAGTACTTC. Translation gives CASSPTGIDEQYF.

The chain employs TRBV13 and TRBJ1-1, with D tentatively TRBD1 (5 bases). CDR3 length: 15 amino acids. Germline loops: CDR1 PRHDT, CDR2 FYEKMQ (reference sequence). Trimming took 1 base from V and 1 from J, leaving 10 bases between them. The CDR3 protein is CASSLEGVGNTEAFF. The CDR3 nucleotides read TGTGCCAGCAGCTTAGAAGGGGTAGGGAACACTGAAGCTTTCTTT.

The chain links TRBV6-5 to TRBJ2-1; a possible D gene is TRBD2 (6 bases). V was trimmed by 2 bases and J by 7 bases, leaving 12 bases between them. From germline, CDR1 is MNHEY and CDR2 SVGAGI. The CDR3 contains 14 residues. This chain's CDR3 is CASSYRGGKNEQFF. The CDR3 bases are TGTGCCAGCAGTTACAGGGGAGGTAAAAATGAGCAGTTCTTC.

The chain uses TRBV29-1 and TRBJ2-7; a weak D match, TRBD2 (6 bases). The CDR3 extends over 14 amino acids. With 6 bases removed from V and 0 bases from J, the gap between germline ends came to 15 bases. CDR1 is SQVTM and CDR2 is ANQGSEA in the germline V gene. CDR3 residues: CSVAGQESSYEQYF. DNA for the CDR3: TGCAGCGTCGCGGGGCAGGAGAGCTCCTACGAGCAGTACTTC.

The V and J genes are TRBV7-2 and TRBJ2-7, with a tentative D call TRBD2 (7 bases). Trimming left V 5 bases short and J 3 bases short, with 14 bases between. The CDR3 consists of 14 residues. Germline lookup yields CDR1 SGHTA and CDR2 FQGNSA. The CDR3 spells CASSVGGPYYEQYF. The CDR3 DNA follows: TGTGCCAGCAGCGTGGGGGGGCCGTACTACGAGCAGTACTTC.

The sample holds one count of this clone. The V call is TRBV2, the J call TRBJ2-7; no firm D call. Germline values: CDR1 SNHLY, CDR2 FYNNEI. The V end lost 3 bases, the J end lost 6 bases, and 12 bases lay between the germline ends. This CDR3 has 13 residues. CDR3 residues: CASSDTGRSEQYF. In nucleotides, the CDR3 is TGTGCCAGCAGTGATACCGGAAGGAGCGAGCAGTACTTC.